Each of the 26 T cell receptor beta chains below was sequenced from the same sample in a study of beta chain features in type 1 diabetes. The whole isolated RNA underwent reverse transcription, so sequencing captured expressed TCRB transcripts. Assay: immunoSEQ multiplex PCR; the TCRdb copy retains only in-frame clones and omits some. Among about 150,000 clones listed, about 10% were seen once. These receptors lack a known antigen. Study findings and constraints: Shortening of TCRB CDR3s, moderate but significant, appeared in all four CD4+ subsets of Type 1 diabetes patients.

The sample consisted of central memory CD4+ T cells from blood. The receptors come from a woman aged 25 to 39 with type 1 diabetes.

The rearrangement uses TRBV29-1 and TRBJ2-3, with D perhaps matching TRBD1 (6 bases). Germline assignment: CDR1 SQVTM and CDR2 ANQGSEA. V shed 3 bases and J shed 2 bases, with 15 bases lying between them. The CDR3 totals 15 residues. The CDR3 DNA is TGCAGCGTTGACCTGTCGGGACACTTCACAGATACGCAGTATTTT. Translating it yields CSVDLSGHFTDTQYF.

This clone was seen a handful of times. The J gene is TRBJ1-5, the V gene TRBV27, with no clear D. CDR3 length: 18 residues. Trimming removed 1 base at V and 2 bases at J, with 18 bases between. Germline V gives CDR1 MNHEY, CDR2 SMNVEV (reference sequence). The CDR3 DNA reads TGTGCCAGCAGTTTATTGGGGATCGGAGGAATGGGCAATCAGCCCCAGCATTTT. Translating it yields CASSLLGIGGMGNQPQHF.

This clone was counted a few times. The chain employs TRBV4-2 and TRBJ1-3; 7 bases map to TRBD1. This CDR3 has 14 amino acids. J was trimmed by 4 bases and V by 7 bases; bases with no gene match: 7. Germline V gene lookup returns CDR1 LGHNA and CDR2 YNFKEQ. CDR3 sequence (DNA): TGTGCCAGCACTAGGACAGGATCCGGAAACACCATATATTTT. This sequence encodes CASTRTGSGNTIYF.

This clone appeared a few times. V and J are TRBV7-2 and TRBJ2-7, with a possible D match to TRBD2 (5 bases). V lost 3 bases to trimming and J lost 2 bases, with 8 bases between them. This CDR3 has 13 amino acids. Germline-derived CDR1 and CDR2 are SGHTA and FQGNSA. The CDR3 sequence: CASSFDYTYEQYF. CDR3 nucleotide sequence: TGTGCCAGCAGCTTCGACTACACCTACGAGCAGTACTTC.

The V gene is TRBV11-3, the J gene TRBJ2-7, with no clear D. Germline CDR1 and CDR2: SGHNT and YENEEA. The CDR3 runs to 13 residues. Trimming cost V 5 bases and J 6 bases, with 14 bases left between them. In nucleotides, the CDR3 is TGTGCCAGCAGCCACGGTTTGGGCCGCGAGCAGTACTTC. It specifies CASSHGLGREQYF.

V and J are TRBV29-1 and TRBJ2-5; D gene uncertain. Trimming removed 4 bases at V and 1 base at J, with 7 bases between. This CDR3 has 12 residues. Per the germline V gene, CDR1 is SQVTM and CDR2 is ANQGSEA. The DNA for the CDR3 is TGCAGCGTTGGGGCAGTCCAAGAGACCCAGTACTTC. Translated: CSVGAVQETQYF. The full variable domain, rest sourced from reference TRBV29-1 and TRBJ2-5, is SAVISQKPSRDICQRGTSLTIQCQVDSQVTMMFWYRQQPGQSLTLIATANQGSEATYESGFVIDKFPISRPNLTFSTLTVSNMSPEDSSIYLCSVGAVQETQYFGPGTRLLVL.

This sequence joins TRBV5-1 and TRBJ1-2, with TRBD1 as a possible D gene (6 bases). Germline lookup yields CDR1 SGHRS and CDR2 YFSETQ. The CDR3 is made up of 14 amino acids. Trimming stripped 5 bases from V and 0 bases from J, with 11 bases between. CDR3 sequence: CASRTGTTNYGYTF. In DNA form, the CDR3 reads TGCGCCAGCAGGACGGGGACAACTAACTATGGCTACACCTTC.

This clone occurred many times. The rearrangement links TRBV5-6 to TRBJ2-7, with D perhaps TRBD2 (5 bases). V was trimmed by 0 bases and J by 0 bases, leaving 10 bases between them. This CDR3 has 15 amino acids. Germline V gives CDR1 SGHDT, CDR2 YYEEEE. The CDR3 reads CASSLVEALSYEQYF. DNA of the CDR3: TGTGCCAGCAGCTTGGTGGAGGCACTCTCCTACGAGCAGTACTTC.

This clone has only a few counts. The CDR3 loop is CASSRLRQGPYGYTF. The CDR3 DNA follows: TGTGCCAGCAGTAGACTTCGACAGGGTCCCTATGGCTACACCTTC. The chain joins TRBV2 to TRBJ1-2; 7 bases are shared with TRBD1. This CDR3 is built from 15 residues. The V and J ends lost 5 bases and 4 bases, in that order; junction bases with no gene match: 10. CDR1 is SNHLY and CDR2 is FYNNEI in the germline V gene.

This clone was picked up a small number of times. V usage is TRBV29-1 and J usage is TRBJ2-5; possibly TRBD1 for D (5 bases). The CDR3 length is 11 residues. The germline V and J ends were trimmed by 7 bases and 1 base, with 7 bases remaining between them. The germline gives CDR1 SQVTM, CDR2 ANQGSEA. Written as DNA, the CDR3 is TGCAGCGCAGGGCCCCAAGAGACCCAGTACTTC. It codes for CSAGPQETQYF.

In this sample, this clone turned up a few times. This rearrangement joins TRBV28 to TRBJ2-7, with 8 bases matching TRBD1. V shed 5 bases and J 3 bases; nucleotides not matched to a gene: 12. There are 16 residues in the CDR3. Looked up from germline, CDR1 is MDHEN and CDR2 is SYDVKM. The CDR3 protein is CASSTTFRDRLYEQYF. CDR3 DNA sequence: TGTGCCAGCAGTACTACCTTCCGGGACAGGCTCTACGAGCAGTACTTC.

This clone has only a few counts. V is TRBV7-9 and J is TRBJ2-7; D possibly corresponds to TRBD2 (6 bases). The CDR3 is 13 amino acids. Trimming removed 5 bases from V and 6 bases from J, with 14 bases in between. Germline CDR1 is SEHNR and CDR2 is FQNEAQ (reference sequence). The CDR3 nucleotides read TGTGCCAGCAGCAGAATTGGGACTCCCGAGCAGTACTTC. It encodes CASSRIGTPEQYF.

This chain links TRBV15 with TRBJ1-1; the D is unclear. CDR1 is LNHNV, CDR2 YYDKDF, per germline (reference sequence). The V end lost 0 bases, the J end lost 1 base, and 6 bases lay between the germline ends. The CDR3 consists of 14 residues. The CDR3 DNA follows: TGTGCCACCAGCAGAGATAACGGGAACACTGAAGCTTTCTTT. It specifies CATSRDNGNTEAFF.

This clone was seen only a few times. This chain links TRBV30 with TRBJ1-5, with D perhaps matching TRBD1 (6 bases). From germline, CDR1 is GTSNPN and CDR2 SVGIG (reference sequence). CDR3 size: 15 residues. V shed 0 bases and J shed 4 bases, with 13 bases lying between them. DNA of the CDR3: TGTGCCTGGAGTGTAAGGAACAGGGCGAATCAGCCCCAGCATTTT. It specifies CAWSVRNRANQPQHF.

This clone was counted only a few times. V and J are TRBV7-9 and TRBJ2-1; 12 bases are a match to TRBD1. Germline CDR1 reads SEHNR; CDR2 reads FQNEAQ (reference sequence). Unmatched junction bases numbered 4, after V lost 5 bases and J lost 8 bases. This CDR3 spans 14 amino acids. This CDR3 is CASSHGTGGDEQFF. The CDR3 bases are TGTGCCAGCAGCCATGGGACAGGGGGCGATGAGCAGTTCTTC.

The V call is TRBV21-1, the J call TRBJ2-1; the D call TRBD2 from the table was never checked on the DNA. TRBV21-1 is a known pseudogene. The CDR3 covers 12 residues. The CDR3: CASSPVAGEQFF. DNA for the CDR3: TGTGCCAGCAGCCCGGTCGCGGGTGAGCAGTTCTTC.

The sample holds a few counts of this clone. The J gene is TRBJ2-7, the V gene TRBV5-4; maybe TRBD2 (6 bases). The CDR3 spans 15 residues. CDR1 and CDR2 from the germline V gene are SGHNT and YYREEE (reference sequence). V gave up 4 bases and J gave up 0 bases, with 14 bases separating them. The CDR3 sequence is CASSPGTSSSYEQYF. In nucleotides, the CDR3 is TGTGCCAGCAGCCCCGGGACTTCGAGCTCCTACGAGCAGTACTTC.

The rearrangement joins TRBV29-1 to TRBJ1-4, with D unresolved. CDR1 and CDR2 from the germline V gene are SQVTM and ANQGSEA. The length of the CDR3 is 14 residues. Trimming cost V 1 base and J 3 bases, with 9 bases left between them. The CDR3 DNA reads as TGCAGCGTTGAAGTCTGTGTATCTAATGAAAAACTGTTTTTT. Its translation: CSVEVCVSNEKLFF.

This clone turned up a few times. CDR3 residues: CSVDWGQYEQYF. CDR3 in DNA: TGCAGCGTTGATTGGGGGCAGTACGAGCAGTACTTC. The rearrangement uses TRBV29-1 and TRBJ2-7; D may be TRBD1 (6 bases). This CDR3 is 12 amino acids long. The germline V gene encodes CDR1 SQVTM and CDR2 ANQGSEA. V lost 3 bases, J lost 4 bases, and 10 bases lay in between.

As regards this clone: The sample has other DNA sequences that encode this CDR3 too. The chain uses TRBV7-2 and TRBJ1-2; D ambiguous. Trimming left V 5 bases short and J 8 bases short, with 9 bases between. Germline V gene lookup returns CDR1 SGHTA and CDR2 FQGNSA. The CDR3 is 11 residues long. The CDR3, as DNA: TGTGCCAGCAGCCCCGGGTACGGCTACACCTTC. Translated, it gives CASSPGYGYTF.

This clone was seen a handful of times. The CDR3 reads CASSRGLAAGELFF. For the CDR3, the DNA is TGTGCCAGCAGTCGGGGACTAGCCGCCGGGGAGCTGTTTTTT. V usage is TRBV27 and J usage is TRBJ2-2; the match to TRBD2 covers 9 bases. CDR1 and CDR2 (germline): MNHEY, SMNVEV (reference sequence). V was clipped by 5 bases and J by 6 bases; unmatched bases: 4. The length of the CDR3 is 14 residues.

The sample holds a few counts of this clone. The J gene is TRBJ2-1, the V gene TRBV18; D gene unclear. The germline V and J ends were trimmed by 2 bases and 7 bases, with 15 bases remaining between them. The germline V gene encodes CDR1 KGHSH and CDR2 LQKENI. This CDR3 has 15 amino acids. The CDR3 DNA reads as TGTGCCAGCTCACCAGTAGCCGATGATTGGAATGAGCAGTTCTTC. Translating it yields CASSPVADDWNEQFF.

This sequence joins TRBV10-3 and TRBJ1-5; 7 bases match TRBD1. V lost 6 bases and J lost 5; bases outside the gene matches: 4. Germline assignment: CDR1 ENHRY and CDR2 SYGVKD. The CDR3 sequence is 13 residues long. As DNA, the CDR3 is TGTGCCATCAGAGACGACAGGGATCAGCCCCAGCATTTT. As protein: CAIRDDRDQPQHF.

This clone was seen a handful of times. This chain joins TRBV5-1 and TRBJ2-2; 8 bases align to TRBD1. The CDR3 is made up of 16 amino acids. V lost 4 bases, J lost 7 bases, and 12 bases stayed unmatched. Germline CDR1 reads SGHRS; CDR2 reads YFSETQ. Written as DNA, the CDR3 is TGCGCCAGCAGCGCCTCGACAGGGGATGGTGGCGGGGAGCTGTTTTTT. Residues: CASSASTGDGGGELFF. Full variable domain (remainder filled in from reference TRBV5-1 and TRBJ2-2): KAGVTQTPRYLIKTRGQQVTLSCSPISGHRSVSWYQQTPGQGLQFLFEYFSETQRNKGNFPGRFSGRQFSNSRSEMNVSTLELGDSALYLCASSASTGDGGGELFFGEGSRLTVL.

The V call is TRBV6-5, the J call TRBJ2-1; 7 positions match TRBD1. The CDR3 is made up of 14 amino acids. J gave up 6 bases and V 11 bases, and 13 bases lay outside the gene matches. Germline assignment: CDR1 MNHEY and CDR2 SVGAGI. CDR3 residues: CAARRTGTVNEQFF. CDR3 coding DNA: TGTGCCGCTCGTCGGACCGGGACAGTCAATGAGCAGTTCTTC.

CDR3 in amino acids: CASSKTGGQNQPQHF. The CDR3, as DNA: TGTGCCAGCAGTAAAACAGGGGGCCAAAATCAGCCCCAGCATTTT. The chain recombines TRBV27 with TRBJ1-5, with 9 bases that match TRBD1. V lost 5 bases and J lost 4; bases outside the gene matches: 6. The CDR3 sequence is 15 residues long. CDR1 is MNHEY and CDR2 is SMNVEV in the germline V gene (reference sequence).